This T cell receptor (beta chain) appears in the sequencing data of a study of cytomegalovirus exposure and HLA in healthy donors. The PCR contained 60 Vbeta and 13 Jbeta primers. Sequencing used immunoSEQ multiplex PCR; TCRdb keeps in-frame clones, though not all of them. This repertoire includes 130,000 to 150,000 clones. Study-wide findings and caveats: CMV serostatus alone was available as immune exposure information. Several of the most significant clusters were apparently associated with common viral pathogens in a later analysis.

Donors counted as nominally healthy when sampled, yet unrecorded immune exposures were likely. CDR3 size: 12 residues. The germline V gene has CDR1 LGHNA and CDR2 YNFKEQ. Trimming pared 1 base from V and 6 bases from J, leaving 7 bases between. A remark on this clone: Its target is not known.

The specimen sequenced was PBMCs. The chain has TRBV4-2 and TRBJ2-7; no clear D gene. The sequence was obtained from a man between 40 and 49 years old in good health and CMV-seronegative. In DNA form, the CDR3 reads TGTGCCAGCAGCCAAGTACCAGGCGAGCAGTACTTC. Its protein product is CASSQVPGEQYF.